This note documents a single T cell receptor (beta chain) sequence. The sample is drawn from a study of shared clonotypes between healthy human individuals. Data came from immunoSEQ multiplex PCR; TCRdb stores just in-frame clones and leaves some out. The table has 600,000 or so clones, approximately 96% seen once; the top ten hold approximately 0.11%. The J segment lost 8 bases and the V segment lost 2 bases, leaving 7 bases of the junction unmatched. Germline CDR1 MNHEY, CDR2 SVGAGI. The CDR3 length is 15 residues. Terminally differentiated effector memory CD45RA+ cells were excluded from the naive CD8 cells, which were CD45RO-negative and positively selected for CCR7.

V is TRBV6-5 and J is TRBJ2-2, with 8 nucleotides matching TRBD1. Sequences were obtained from naive CD8+ T cells sorted from blood. The clonotype was recovered from a woman aged 25 to 39 in good health. CDR3 amino acids: CASSYGTGGVGELFF. CDR3 nucleotides: TGTGCCAGCAGTTACGGGACAGGAGGAGTAGGGGAGCTGTTTTTT.